The 29 T cell receptor beta chains given below trace back to one sample, sequenced in a study of blood T cell repertoires in COVID-19. The assay was immunoSEQ multiplex PCR, and TCRdb's table has in-frame clones only and misses some. The data hold approximately 100,000 clones, with roughly 80% observed a single time. The specimen sequenced was peripheral blood. Every receptor here comes from a man aged 55 to 69 with acute or convalescent COVID-19.

With respect to this clone: The identical CDR3 is also encoded by other nucleotide sequences in the sample. V is TRBV14 and J is TRBJ1-2; tentatively, D is TRBD1 (6 bases). The V end lost 4 bases, the J end lost 2 bases, and 8 bases lay between the germline ends. CDR1 SGHDN and CDR2 FVKESK come from the germline V gene. The CDR3 contains 13 residues. This CDR3 is CASSPDRNYGYTF. CDR3 DNA sequence: TGTGCCAGCAGCCCCGACAGGAACTATGGCTACACCTTC.

This clone was seen only once. J is TRBJ1-5 and V is TRBV4-1; 8 bases are shared with TRBD1. The CDR3 is 16 residues long. The germline V gene has CDR1 MGHRA and CDR2 YSYEKL. V lost 2 bases to trimming and J lost 6 bases; unmatched junction nucleotides: 9. The CDR3 DNA follows: TGCGCCAGCAGCCAACAAACAGGGGGAGAGGCTCAGCCCCAGCATTTT. This encodes CASSQQTGGEAQPQHF.

The chain recombines TRBV19 with TRBJ2-1; D not resolved. This CDR3 is 14 amino acids long. Germline-derived CDR1 and CDR2 are LNHDA and SQIVND (reference sequence). Trimming left V 1 base short and J 6 bases short, with 10 bases between. This chain's CDR3 is CASSIGYLPNEQFF. The CDR3 bases are TGTGCCAGTAGTATAGGCTACCTTCCCAATGAGCAGTTCTTC.

In its sample, this clone was seen a few times. The rearrangement uses TRBV20-1 and TRBJ2-3; 9 bases line up with TRBD1. CDR1 and CDR2 from the germline V gene are DFQATT and SNEGSKA (reference sequence). J lost 2 bases, V lost 3 bases, and 9 bases had no gene match. This CDR3 spans 16 amino acids. The CDR3 sequence: CSASDLGQGHTDTQYF. Here the CDR3 DNA reads TGCAGTGCTAGTGATTTGGGACAGGGTCACACAGATACGCAGTATTTT.

V and J are TRBV6-5 and TRBJ1-2; tentatively, D is TRBD1 (5 bases). CDR1 is MNHEY, CDR2 SVGAGI, per germline. The CDR3 covers 15 residues. V was pared by 7 bases and J by 7 bases, with 22 bases between. The CDR3 bases are TGTGCCAGCACCGACTCGGGTCATCAGGGAGGTGGCTACACCTTC. Translating gives CASTDSGHQGGGYTF.

This clone was detected only a few times. The genes are TRBV27 and TRBJ1-5; D unresolved. The CDR3 is made up of 13 amino acids. Looked up from germline, CDR1 is MNHEY and CDR2 is SMNVEV (reference sequence). V was cut by 3 bases and J by 4 bases, with 7 bases left in between. In DNA form, the CDR3 reads TGTGCCAGCAGTTTTTCGGAGAATCAGCCCCAGCATTTT. Its translation: CASSFSENQPQHF.

The chain links TRBV30 to TRBJ1-5; the D gene is possibly TRBD1 (5 bases). The CDR3 consists of 14 residues. V dropped 1 base and J dropped 1 base, with 8 bases sitting between them. The germline V gene has CDR1 GTSNPN and CDR2 SVGIG (reference sequence). The CDR3: CAWSAGNSNQPQHF. The CDR3 DNA reads TGTGCCTGGAGTGCAGGGAACAGCAATCAGCCCCAGCATTTT.

The V call is TRBV6-5, the J call TRBJ2-5; 8 nucleotides align to TRBD1. The CDR3 extends over 15 amino acids. V dropped 7 bases and J dropped 5; count of bases not matched to a gene: 12. Germline V gene lookup returns CDR1 MNHEY and CDR2 SVGAGI. This CDR3 is CASTLGQGWGETQYF. DNA for the CDR3: TGTGCCAGCACTCTCGGACAGGGATGGGGGGAGACCCAGTACTTC.

Here the CDR3 reads CAISGGPGETQYF. In DNA form, the CDR3 reads TGTGCCATCAGTGGAGGGCCGGGGGAGACCCAGTACTTC. The chain employs TRBV10-3 and TRBJ2-5; the D gene is possibly TRBD2 (5 bases). V was pared by 4 bases and J by 5 bases, with 11 bases between. CDR3 length: 13 residues. Germline-derived CDR1 and CDR2 are ENHRY and SYGVKD.

The chain recombines TRBV5-4 with TRBJ2-7; possibly TRBD1 for D (6 bases). This CDR3 spans 13 amino acids. Germline V gives CDR1 SGHNT, CDR2 YYREEE (reference sequence). Trimming pared 4 bases from V and 3 bases from J, leaving 11 bases between. The CDR3 coding sequence is TGTGCCAGCAGCCTAGGACAGAACTACGAGCAGTACTTC. As protein: CASSLGQNYEQYF.

This clone was seen once. V and J are TRBV24-1 and TRBJ2-1; a possible D gene is TRBD2 (6 bases). CDR3 length: 17 residues. From germline, CDR1 is KGHDR and CDR2 SFDVKD. V was clipped by 7 bases and J by 13 bases, with 31 bases between them. CDR3: CATRPSERAGVSGDQFF. The CDR3 DNA is TGTGCCACCAGACCCTCCGAAAGGGCAGGAGTATCGGGGGACCAGTTCTTC.

The table lists this clone with a count of one. This rearrangement joins TRBV2 to TRBJ2-1, with 7 positions matching TRBD1. V was pared by 5 bases and J by 5 bases, with 9 bases of the junction left unmatched. CDR1 is SNHLY, CDR2 FYNNEI, per germline. The CDR3 extends over 15 amino acids. CDR3 loop: CASSPRQQGNNEQFF. For the CDR3, the DNA is TGTGCCAGCAGTCCACGCCAACAGGGGAACAATGAGCAGTTCTTC.

This sequence joins TRBV4-3 and TRBJ1-4, with 8 bases that match TRBD1. The CDR3 has 15 amino acids. Germline loops: CDR1 LGHNA, CDR2 YSLEER. Germline trimming cut 3 bases from V and 6 bases from J; bases unmatched to any gene: 6. This CDR3 reads CASSQGQASDEKLFF. The CDR3 DNA reads as TGCGCCAGCAGCCAGGGACAGGCGTCCGATGAAAAACTGTTTTTT.

The CDR3 loop is CASSASTGANTEAFF. The CDR3 DNA reads as TGTGCCAGCAGTGCATCGACAGGGGCGAACACTGAAGCTTTCTTT. This chain links TRBV28 with TRBJ1-1, with TRBD1 matching 8 bases. V lost 5 bases to trimming and J lost 1 base; unmatched junction nucleotides: 6. Germline V gene data show CDR1 as MDHEN and CDR2 as SYDVKM. CDR3 length equals 15 residues.

V gene TRBV6-5 combines with J gene TRBJ1-1; D ambiguous. This CDR3 is 15 amino acids long. V lost 0 bases and J lost 0, with 8 bases in between. The germline V gene has CDR1 MNHEY and CDR2 SVGAGI. The CDR3 nucleotides are TGTGCCAGCAGTTACTCGACATTTTTGAACACTGAAGCTTTCTTT. Protein sequence: CASSYSTFLNTEAFF.

This clone is a singleton in its sample. The chain employs TRBV7-3 and TRBJ2-2; TRBD2 is a possible D gene (7 bases). Trimming pared 4 bases from V and 1 base from J, leaving 13 bases between. This CDR3 has 16 residues. CDR1 and CDR2 from the germline V gene are SGHTA and FQGTGA. In nucleotides, the CDR3 is TGTGCCAGCAGCTCAAGGGGGAGGGGGAACACCGGGGAGCTGTTTTTT. Its protein is CASSSRGRGNTGELFF.

The rearrangement uses TRBV20-1 and TRBJ1-2, with 7 bases matching TRBD1. The CDR3 loop spans 12 amino acids. CDR1 is DFQATT and CDR2 is SNEGSKA in the germline V gene (reference sequence). V lost 4 bases to trimming and J lost 4 bases; unmatched junction nucleotides: 3. The CDR3 sequence: CSATDRVYGYTF. Written as DNA, the CDR3 is TGCAGTGCTACTGACAGGGTCTATGGCTACACCTTC.

The sample holds a few counts of this clone. V usage is TRBV27 and J usage is TRBJ2-1; a possible D gene is TRBD2 (6 bases). V was shortened by 8 bases and J by 12 bases, with 29 bases between the two germline ends. There are 16 residues in the CDR3. The V gene's germline CDR1 is MNHEY and CDR2 SMNVEV (reference sequence). In nucleotides, the CDR3 is TGTGCCAGCGCCCGAGGGTTACAGCAGGAGGGTCGTGGGCAGTTCTTC. As protein: CASARGLQQEGRGQFF.

This chain joins TRBV19 and TRBJ2-7; 7 bases fit TRBD1. From germline, CDR1 is LNHDA and CDR2 SQIVND (reference sequence). Trimming removed 7 bases from V and 2 bases from J; junction bases left unmatched: 14. The CDR3 spans 16 residues. The CDR3 DNA follows: TGTGCCAGTATGGACCCCACTCGGGACAGTACCTACGAGCAGTACTTC. Its protein is CASMDPTRDSTYEQYF. Looking up the rest from reference TRBV19 and TRBJ2-7 gives the full variable domain: DGGITQSPKYLFRKEGQNVTLSCEQNLNHDAMYWYRQDPGQGLRLIYYSQIVNDFQKGDIAEGYSVSREKKESFPLTVTSAQKNPTAFYLCASMDPTRDSTYEQYFGPGTRLTVT.

This chain connects TRBV3-1 (or the pseudogene TRBV3-2) to TRBJ2-2; 7 nucleotides align to TRBD2. With 4 bases clipped from V and 1 base from J, the junction kept 3 bases outside the gene matches. Germline CDR1 reads LGHDT; CDR2 reads YNNKEL (reference sequence). The CDR3 totals 15 residues. The DNA for the CDR3 is TGTGCCAGCAGCCCCCCTAGCGGGAACACCGGGGAGCTGTTTTTT. This translates into CASSPPSGNTGELFF.

The chain is built from TRBV29-1 and TRBJ2-7; D uncertain. Deletions cut 5 bases from V and 6 bases from J, with 17 bases between. CDR1 SQVTM and CDR2 ANQGSEA come from the germline V gene. This CDR3 spans 13 amino acids. The CDR3 bases are TGCAGCGTTTGGGCAGCCCCCATCGGCGAGCAGTACTTC. Translating it yields CSVWAAPIGEQYF.

This sequence joins TRBV2 and TRBJ1-5; D is possibly TRBD1 (5 bases). This CDR3 has 14 amino acids. V was shortened by 3 bases and J by 6 bases, with 12 bases between the two germline ends. The germline gives CDR1 SNHLY, CDR2 FYNNEI. CDR3 in amino acids: CASSEGREGQPQHF. DNA of the CDR3: TGTGCCAGCAGTGAGGGCAGGGAAGGTCAGCCCCAGCATTTT. The variable domain in full, with the rest retrieved from reference TRBV2 and TRBJ1-5, is EPEVTQTPSHQVTQMGQEVILRCVPISNHLYFYWYRQILGQKVEFLVSFYNNEISEKSEIFDDQFSVERPDGSNFTLKIRSTKLEDSAMYFCASSEGREGQPQHFGDGTRLSIL.

Here the CDR3 reads CSVEGQRMRDNEQFF. CDR3 DNA: TGCAGCGTTGAAGGTCAGAGGATGCGGGACAATGAGCAGTTCTTC. The chain couples TRBV29-1 to TRBJ2-1; tentative D call: TRBD2 (5 bases). CDR1 is SQVTM and CDR2 is ANQGSEA in the germline V gene. V lost 1 base and J lost 5, with 15 bases in between. The CDR3 is made up of 15 amino acids.

The V call is TRBV29-1, the J call TRBJ1-4; no clear D gene. The CDR3 has 13 residues. The V end was cut by 7 bases, the J end by 8 bases, with 17 bases between. Looked up from germline, CDR1 is SQVTM and CDR2 is ANQGSEA. CDR3 loop: CSAQAGFGEKLFF. The DNA for the CDR3 is TGCAGCGCCCAAGCCGGGTTTGGCGAAAAACTGTTTTTT.

The V gene is TRBV7-2, the J gene TRBJ1-1; the D is unclear. Per the germline V gene, CDR1 is SGHTA and CDR2 is FQGNSA. Trimming shortened V by 8 bases and J by 2 bases, and 12 bases separated the two germline ends. CDR3 size: 13 residues. The CDR3 DNA sequence: TGTGCCAGCTTGAAGGAGTTTAACACTGAAGCTTTCTTT. Its translation is CASLKEFNTEAFF.

This chain connects TRBV6-1 to TRBJ1-3; possibly TRBD1 for D (5 bases). This CDR3 is 15 amino acids long. Germline CDR1 MNHNS, CDR2 SASEGT. Trimming took off 1 base at V and 2 bases at J, with 9 bases between the two ends. The CDR3 region has the DNA TGTGCCAGCAGTGAAGTGGCAGGGCCTGGAAACACCATATATTTT. Its protein is CASSEVAGPGNTIYF.

The rearrangement uses TRBV9 and TRBJ2-1; the D gene is possibly TRBD2 (5 bases). Germline assignment: CDR1 SGDLS and CDR2 YYNGEE. V lost 4 bases to trimming and J lost 3 bases, with 8 bases between them. The CDR3 consists of 13 residues. The CDR3 DNA sequence: TGTGCCAGCAGCTACGGAGGCTACAATGAGCAGTTCTTC. Translation gives CASSYGGYNEQFF.

The chain uses TRBV6-1 and TRBJ2-7, with TRBD2 matching over 10 bases. V was pared by 3 bases and J by 2 bases, with 4 bases of the junction left unmatched. This CDR3 is 15 amino acids long. CDR1 is MNHNS, CDR2 SASEGT, per germline. CDR3: CASSELLAGPYEQYF. Here the CDR3 DNA reads TGTGCCAGCAGTGAGTTACTAGCGGGACCCTACGAGCAGTACTTC.

The genes are TRBV30 and TRBJ2-1; the match to TRBD2 covers 12 bases. J was trimmed by 6 bases and V by 1 base; bases with no gene match: 4. CDR1 is GTSNPN and CDR2 is SVGIG in the germline V gene (reference sequence). This CDR3 comprises 15 residues. The CDR3 DNA reads as TGTGCCTGGAGTGGAACTAGCGGGGGGACCAATGAGCAGTTCTTC. Translated, it gives CAWSGTSGGTNEQFF.